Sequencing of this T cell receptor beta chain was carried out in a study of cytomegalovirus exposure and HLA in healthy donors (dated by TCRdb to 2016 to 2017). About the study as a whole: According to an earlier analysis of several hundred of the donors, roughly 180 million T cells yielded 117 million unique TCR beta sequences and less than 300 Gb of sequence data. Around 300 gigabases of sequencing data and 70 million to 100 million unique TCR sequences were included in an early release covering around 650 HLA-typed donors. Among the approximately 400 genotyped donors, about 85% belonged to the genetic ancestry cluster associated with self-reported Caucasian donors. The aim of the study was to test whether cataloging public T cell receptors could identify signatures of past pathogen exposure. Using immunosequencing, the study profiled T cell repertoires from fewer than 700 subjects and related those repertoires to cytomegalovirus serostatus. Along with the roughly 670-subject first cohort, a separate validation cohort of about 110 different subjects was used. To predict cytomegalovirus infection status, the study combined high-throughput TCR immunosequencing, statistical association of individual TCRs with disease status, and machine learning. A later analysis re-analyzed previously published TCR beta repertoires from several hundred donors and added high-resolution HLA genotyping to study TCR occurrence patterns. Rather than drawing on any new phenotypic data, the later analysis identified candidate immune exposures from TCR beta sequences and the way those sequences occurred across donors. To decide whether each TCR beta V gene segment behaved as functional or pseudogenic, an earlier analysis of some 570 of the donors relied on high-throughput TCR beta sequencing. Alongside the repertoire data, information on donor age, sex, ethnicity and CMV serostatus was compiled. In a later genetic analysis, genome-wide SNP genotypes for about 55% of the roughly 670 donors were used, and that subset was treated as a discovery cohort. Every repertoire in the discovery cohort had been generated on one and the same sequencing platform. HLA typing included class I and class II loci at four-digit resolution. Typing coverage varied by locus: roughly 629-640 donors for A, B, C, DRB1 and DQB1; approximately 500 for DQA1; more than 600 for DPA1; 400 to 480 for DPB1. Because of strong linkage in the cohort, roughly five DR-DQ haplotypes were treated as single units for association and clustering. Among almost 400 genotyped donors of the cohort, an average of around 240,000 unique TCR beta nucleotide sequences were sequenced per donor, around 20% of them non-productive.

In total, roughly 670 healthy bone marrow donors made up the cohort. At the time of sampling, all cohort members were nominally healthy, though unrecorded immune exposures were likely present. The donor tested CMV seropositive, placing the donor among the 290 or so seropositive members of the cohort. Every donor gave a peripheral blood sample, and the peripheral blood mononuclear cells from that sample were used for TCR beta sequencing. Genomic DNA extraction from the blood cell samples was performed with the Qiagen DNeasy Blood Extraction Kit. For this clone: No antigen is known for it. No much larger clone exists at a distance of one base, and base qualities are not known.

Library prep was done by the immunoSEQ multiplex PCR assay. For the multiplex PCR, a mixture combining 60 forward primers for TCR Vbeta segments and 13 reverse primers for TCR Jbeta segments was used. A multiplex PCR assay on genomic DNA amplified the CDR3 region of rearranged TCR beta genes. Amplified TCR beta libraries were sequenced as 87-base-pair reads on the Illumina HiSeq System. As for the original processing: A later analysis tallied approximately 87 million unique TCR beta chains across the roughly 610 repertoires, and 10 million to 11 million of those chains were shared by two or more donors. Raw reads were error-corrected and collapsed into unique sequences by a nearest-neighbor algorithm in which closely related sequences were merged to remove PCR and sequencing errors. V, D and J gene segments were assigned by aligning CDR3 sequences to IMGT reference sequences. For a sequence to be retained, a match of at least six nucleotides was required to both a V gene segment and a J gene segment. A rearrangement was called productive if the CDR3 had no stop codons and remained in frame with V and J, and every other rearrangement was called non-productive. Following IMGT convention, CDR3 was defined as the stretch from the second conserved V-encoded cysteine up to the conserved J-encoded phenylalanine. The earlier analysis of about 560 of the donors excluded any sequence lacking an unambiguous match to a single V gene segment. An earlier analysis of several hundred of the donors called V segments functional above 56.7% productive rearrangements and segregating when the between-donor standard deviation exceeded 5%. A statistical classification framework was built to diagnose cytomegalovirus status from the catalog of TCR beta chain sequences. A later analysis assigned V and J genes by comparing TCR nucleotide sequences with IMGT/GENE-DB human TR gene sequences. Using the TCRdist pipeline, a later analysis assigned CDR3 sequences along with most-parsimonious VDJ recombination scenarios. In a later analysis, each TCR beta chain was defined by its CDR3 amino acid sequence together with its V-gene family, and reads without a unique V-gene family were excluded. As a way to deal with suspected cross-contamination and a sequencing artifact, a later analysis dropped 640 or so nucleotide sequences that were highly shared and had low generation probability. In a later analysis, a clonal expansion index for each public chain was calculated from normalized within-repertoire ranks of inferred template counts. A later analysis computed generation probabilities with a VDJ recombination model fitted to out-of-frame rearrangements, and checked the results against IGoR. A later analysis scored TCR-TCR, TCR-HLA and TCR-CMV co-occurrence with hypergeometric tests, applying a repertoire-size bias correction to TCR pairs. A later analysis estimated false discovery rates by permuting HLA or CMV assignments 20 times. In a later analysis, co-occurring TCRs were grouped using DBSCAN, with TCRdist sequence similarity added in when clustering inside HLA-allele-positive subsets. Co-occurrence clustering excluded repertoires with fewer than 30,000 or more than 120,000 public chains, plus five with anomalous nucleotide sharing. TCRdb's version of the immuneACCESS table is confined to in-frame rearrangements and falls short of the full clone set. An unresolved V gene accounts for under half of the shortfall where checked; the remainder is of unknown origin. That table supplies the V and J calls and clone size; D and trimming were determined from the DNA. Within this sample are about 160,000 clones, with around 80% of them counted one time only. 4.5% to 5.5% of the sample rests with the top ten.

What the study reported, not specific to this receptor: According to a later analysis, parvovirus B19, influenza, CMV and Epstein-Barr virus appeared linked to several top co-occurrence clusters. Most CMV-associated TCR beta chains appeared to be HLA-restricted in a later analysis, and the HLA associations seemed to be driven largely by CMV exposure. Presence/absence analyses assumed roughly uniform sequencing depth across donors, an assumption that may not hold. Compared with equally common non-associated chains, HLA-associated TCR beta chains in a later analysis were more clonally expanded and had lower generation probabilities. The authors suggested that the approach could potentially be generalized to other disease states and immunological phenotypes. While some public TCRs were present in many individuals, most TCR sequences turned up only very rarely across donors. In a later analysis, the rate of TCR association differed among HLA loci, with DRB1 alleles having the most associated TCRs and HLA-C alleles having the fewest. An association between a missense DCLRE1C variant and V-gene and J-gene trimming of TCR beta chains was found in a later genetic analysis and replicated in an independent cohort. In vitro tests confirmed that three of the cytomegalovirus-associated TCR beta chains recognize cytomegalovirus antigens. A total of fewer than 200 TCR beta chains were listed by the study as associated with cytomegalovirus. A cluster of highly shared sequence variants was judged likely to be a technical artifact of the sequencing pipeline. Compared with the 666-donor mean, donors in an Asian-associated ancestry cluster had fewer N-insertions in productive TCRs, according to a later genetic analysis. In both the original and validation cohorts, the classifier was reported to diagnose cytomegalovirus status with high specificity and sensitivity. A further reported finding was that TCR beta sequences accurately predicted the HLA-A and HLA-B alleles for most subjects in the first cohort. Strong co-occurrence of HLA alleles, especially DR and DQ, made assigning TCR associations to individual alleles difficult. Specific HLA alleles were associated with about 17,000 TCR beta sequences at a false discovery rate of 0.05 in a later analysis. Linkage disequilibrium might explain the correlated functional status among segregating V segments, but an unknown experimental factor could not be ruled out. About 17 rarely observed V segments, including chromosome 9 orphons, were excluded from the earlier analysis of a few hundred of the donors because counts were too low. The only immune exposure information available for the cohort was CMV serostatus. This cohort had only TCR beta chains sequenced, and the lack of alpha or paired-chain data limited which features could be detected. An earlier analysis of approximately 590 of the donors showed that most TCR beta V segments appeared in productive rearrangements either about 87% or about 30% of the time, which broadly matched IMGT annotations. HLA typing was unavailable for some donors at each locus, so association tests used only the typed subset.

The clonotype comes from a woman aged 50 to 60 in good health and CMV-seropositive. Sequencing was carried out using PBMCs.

The sequence in DNA is TGCGCCAGCAGCGCGGCGGACACGAGCAAGGATACGCAGTATTTT. Its amino acids are CASSAADTSKDTQYF. Rearrangement joined TRBV5-1 to TRBJ2-3; 5 matching bases give a weak D call of TRBD1. The junction carries 18 bases between V and J, which are trimmed by 4 bases and 6 bases respectively. The CDR3 covers 15 residues, taking in both the cysteine and the phenylalanine. The sequence is cut down to CDR3 DNA, 45 bases in frame from base 1. Per the germline V gene, SGHRS is the CDR1 and YFSETQ is the CDR2.